These T cell receptor beta chains were read from a single sample in a study of blood T cell repertoires in COVID-19. TCRdb's copy holds only in-frame clones and misses some; the assay was immunoSEQ multiplex PCR. The sample has roughly 500,000 clones, 70% to 90% seen once; the top ten hold 1.5% to 2%. Sequenced sample: PBMCs or T cells enriched from blood (not recorded which). The receptors shown here come from a woman in her thirties or forties who had recovered from COVID-19. Each CDR3 is given without its conserved first and last residue. D genes are given only for firm matches. Some rows mark clone size as missing; the rest say once, few, many or name a class of expanded clone.

j_call: TRBJ1-2
clone_size: NA
d_call: TRBD1
v_call: TRBV12-3/TRBV12-4
cdr3_aa: ASSFRGRGYT

j_call: TRBJ1-1
clone_size: NA
d_call: TRBD1
v_call: TRBV5-1
cdr3_aa: ASSPNRDSEAF

j_call: TRBJ1-4
clone_size: NA
d_call: TRBD1
v_call: TRBV10-3
cdr3_aa: AISESETGNEKLF

j_call: TRBJ2-2
clone_size: NA
d_call: TRBD1
v_call: TRBV5-1
cdr3_aa: ASSYQTGSGSGELF

j_call: TRBJ2-7
clone_size: NA
d_call: NA
v_call: TRBV7-6
cdr3_aa: ASSPRAGPSYEQY

j_call: TRBJ2-3
clone_size: NA
d_call: TRBD2
v_call: TRBV7-2
cdr3_aa: ASSLRLAGLGTDTQY

j_call: TRBJ2-1
clone_size: NA
d_call: TRBD2
v_call: TRBV10-1
cdr3_aa: ASSDGLAGVDEQF

j_call: TRBJ1-2
clone_size: once
d_call: NA
v_call: TRBV12-3/TRBV12-4
cdr3_aa: ASSFAENNGYT

j_call: TRBJ1-3
clone_size: NA
d_call: TRBD1
v_call: TRBV7-6
cdr3_aa: ASSLEAGGSGNTIY

j_call: TRBJ1-5
clone_size: NA
d_call: NA
v_call: TRBV12-5
cdr3_aa: ASGLRMGSNQPQH

j_call: TRBJ2-7
clone_size: NA
d_call: NA
v_call: TRBV28
cdr3_aa: ASSLWGQAQGEQY

j_call: TRBJ2-2
clone_size: NA
d_call: TRBD2
v_call: TRBV19
cdr3_aa: ASSQNKGGGGTGELF

j_call: TRBJ1-4
clone_size: NA
d_call: NA
v_call: TRBV5-6
cdr3_aa: ASSLVGANEKLF

j_call: TRBJ2-2
clone_size: few
d_call: TRBD1
v_call: TRBV2
cdr3_aa: ASSEAGTVLGELF

j_call: TRBJ1-1
clone_size: NA
d_call: NA
v_call: TRBV7-9
cdr3_aa: ASSPRAVLGNTEAF

j_call: TRBJ1-1
clone_size: NA
d_call: NA
v_call: TRBV5-6
cdr3_aa: ASSLIRANTEAF

j_call: TRBJ2-3
clone_size: NA
d_call: NA
v_call: TRBV7-2
cdr3_aa: ASSSRGANTQY

j_call: TRBJ2-1
clone_size: NA
d_call: TRBD1
v_call: TRBV25-1
cdr3_aa: ASSATDRAYEQF

j_call: TRBJ1-1
clone_size: NA
d_call: NA
v_call: TRBV30
cdr3_aa: VWGGREMGTEAF

j_call: TRBJ1-2
clone_size: NA
d_call: TRBD1
v_call: TRBV19
cdr3_aa: ASHPWAGQASYGYT

j_call: TRBJ1-2
clone_size: few
d_call: TRBD1
v_call: TRBV27
cdr3_aa: ASKFSRTGVRPNYGYT

j_call: TRBJ1-1
clone_size: once
d_call: NA
v_call: TRBV27
cdr3_aa: ASSLTGRTEAF

j_call: TRBJ1-3
clone_size: NA
d_call: NA
v_call: TRBV9
cdr3_aa: ASSVRDIKNFSGNTIY

j_call: TRBJ2-7
clone_size: NA
d_call: TRBD2
v_call: TRBV19
cdr3_aa: ASSFGLAGMAYEQY

j_call: TRBJ2-1
clone_size: NA
d_call: NA
v_call: TRBV7-9
cdr3_aa: ASSSQAVSYNEQF

j_call: TRBJ2-5
clone_size: NA
d_call: NA
v_call: TRBV5-1
cdr3_aa: ASSLEGAETQY

j_call: TRBJ2-1
clone_size: NA
d_call: TRBD2
v_call: TRBV9
cdr3_aa: ASSADELAGAYNEQF

j_call: TRBJ1-1
clone_size: NA
d_call: NA
v_call: TRBV11-2
cdr3_aa: ASSLGNMNTEAF

j_call: TRBJ1-2
clone_size: few
d_call: NA
v_call: TRBV28
cdr3_aa: ASSLGGSYT

j_call: TRBJ2-2
clone_size: NA
d_call: TRBD1
v_call: TRBV9
cdr3_aa: ASSDSRGQGSAGELF